This entry lists 14 T cell receptor beta chains sequenced from one sample in a study of control samples from healthy donors and cancer patients. Profiling relied on immunoSEQ multiplex PCR, and the TCRdb table lists in-frame clones only, not all of them. The sample has around 99,000 clones, around 88% seen once. The sequencing input was blood. Receptors were obtained from a woman aged 45 to 65 in good health.

The V and J genes are TRBV18 and TRBJ2-3, with D possibly matching TRBD2 (6 bases). Germline lookup yields CDR1 KGHSH and CDR2 LQKENI. V was pared by 4 bases and J by 0 bases, with 11 bases between. The CDR3 is 15 residues long. CDR3: CASSRSGPSTDTQYF. CDR3 sequence (DNA): TGTGCCAGCTCACGCAGCGGGCCTAGCACAGATACGCAGTATTTT. Full variable domain (outside the CDR3, taken from reference TRBV18 and TRBJ2-3): NAGVMQNPRHLVRRRGQEARLRCSPMKGHSHVYWYRQLPEEGLKFMVYLQKENIIDESGMPKERFSAEFPKEGPSILRIQQVVRGDSAAYFCASSRSGPSTDTQYFGPGTRLTVL.

This chain joins TRBV19 and TRBJ2-7, with TRBD1 matching 7 bases. The J segment lost 4 bases and the V segment lost 1 base, leaving 7 bases of the junction unmatched. This CDR3 has 15 residues. Germline-derived CDR1 and CDR2 are LNHDA and SQIVND (reference sequence). The CDR3 DNA follows: TGTGCCAGTAGTATAGCCGGGACAGCCGGTTACGAGCAGTACGTC. This gives the protein CASSIAGTAGYEQYV.

The V and J genes are TRBV6-5 and TRBJ1-1, with D hard to call. Trimming removed 2 bases at V and 11 bases at J, with 15 bases between. This CDR3 is 13 amino acids long. The germline V gene has CDR1 MNHEY and CDR2 SVGAGI. The CDR3 nucleotides read TGTGCCAGCAGTTACGGCCAAACCGTTGGTGCTTTCTTT. Translation gives CASSYGQTVGAFF.

The genes are TRBV9 and TRBJ2-2; 13 bases map to TRBD2. CDR3 length: 19 amino acids. Germline trimming cut 3 bases from V and 4 bases from J; bases unmatched to any gene: 12. Germline values: CDR1 SGDLS, CDR2 YYNGEE. CDR3 in DNA: TGTGCCAGCAGCGATCCCCCGGGACTAGCGGGGTCCGGCACCGGGGAGCTGTTTTTT. It specifies CASSDPPGLAGSGTGELFF.

This rearrangement joins TRBV5-4 to TRBJ2-7, with D perhaps TRBD1 (7 bases). CDR1 and CDR2 (germline): SGHNT, YYREEE (reference sequence). This CDR3 is built from 15 residues. Trimming pared 4 bases from V and 0 bases from J, leaving 14 bases between. The CDR3 nucleotides are TGTGCCAGCAGCATAGGGCGGGACAGCTCCTACGAGCAGTACTTC. Amino acids: CASSIGRDSSYEQYF.

V and J are TRBV4-3 and TRBJ2-3; 7 bases are a match to TRBD2. V lost 3 bases to trimming and J lost 4 bases; unmatched junction nucleotides: 7. CDR3 size: 15 residues. Germline V gene lookup returns CDR1 LGHNA and CDR2 YSLEER. DNA for the CDR3: TGCGCCAGCAGCCAGTCGACTAGCCCTGCAGATACGCAGTATTTT. Amino acids: CASSQSTSPADTQYF.

The rearrangement uses TRBV7-9 and TRBJ2-3; 7 bases agree with TRBD2. This CDR3 comprises 16 residues. Germline-derived CDR1 and CDR2 are SEHNR and FQNEAQ (reference sequence). Losses at the gene ends were 4 bases for V and 3 bases for J; bases not matched to a gene: 10. CDR3 amino acids: CASSWRKGRGTDTQYF. Written as DNA, the CDR3 is TGTGCCAGCAGCTGGCGAAAGGGGCGGGGGACAGATACGCAGTATTTT.

The gene calls are TRBV2 and TRBJ1-1, with TRBD1 as a possible D gene (5 bases). The CDR3 is made up of 12 amino acids. The V gene's germline CDR1 is SNHLY and CDR2 FYNNEI. V was cut by 2 bases and J by 10 bases, with 11 bases left in between. In DNA, the CDR3 is TGTGCCAGCAGTGAAAGGGGTATGCGAGCTTTCTTT. It codes for CASSERGMRAFF.

CDR3 nucleotides: TGTGCCACCAGTGATCCTCGGACAGGGAGAACCGGGGAGCTGTTTTTT. This codes for CATSDPRTGRTGELFF. The genes are TRBV24-1 and TRBJ2-2, with 8 bases fitting TRBD1. The length of the CDR3 is 16 residues. Trimming removed 3 bases from V and 5 bases from J; junction bases left unmatched: 7. CDR1 and CDR2 (germline): KGHDR, SFDVKD.

The chain uses TRBV5-1 and TRBJ2-3; 7 bases line up with TRBD2. V shed 7 bases and J 5 bases; nucleotides not matched to a gene: 4. This CDR3 spans 12 amino acids. CDR1 and CDR2 (germline): SGHRS, YFSETQ. The CDR3 DNA reads TGCGCCAGCCGGGGAGGGGTAGATACGCAGTATTTT. This gives the protein CASRGGVDTQYF.

V and J are TRBV14 and TRBJ1-2; the D gene is possibly TRBD1 (6 bases). The CDR3 extends over 14 amino acids. V shed 4 bases and J shed 6 bases, with 15 bases lying between them. The germline V gene has CDR1 SGHDN and CDR2 FVKESK. The CDR3 coding sequence is TGTGCCAGCAGCCGCCTCATCAGGGGCGATGGCTACACCTTC. Protein: CASSRLIRGDGYTF.

The chain couples TRBV13 to TRBJ2-7, with D perhaps matching TRBD1 or TRBD2 (6 bases each). Trimming shortened V by 4 bases and J by 3 bases, and 16 bases separated the two germline ends. Looked up from germline, CDR1 is PRHDT and CDR2 is FYEKMQ (reference sequence). The CDR3 has 15 residues. In DNA form, the CDR3 reads TGTGCCAGCAGCTCAAGTCCGGAGGGGGGCTACGAGCAGTACTTC. It specifies CASSSSPEGGYEQYF.

The CDR3 DNA reads as TGTGCCAGCAGCTCTACAGGATACGTATCCTATAATTCACCCCTCCACTTT. Translating gives CASSSTGYVSYNSPLHF. The V call is TRBV7-8, the J call TRBJ1-6; D possibly corresponds to TRBD1 (5 bases). The germline V gene encodes CDR1 SGHVS and CDR2 FQNEAQ. This CDR3 has 17 residues. V was clipped by 4 bases and J by 1 base, with 14 bases between them.

The gene calls are TRBV6-5 and TRBJ2-2, with D possibly TRBD2 on 5 matching bases. Germline V gene lookup returns CDR1 MNHEY and CDR2 SVGAGI. The CDR3 runs to 16 residues. V was shortened by 2 bases and J by 4 bases, with 14 bases between the two germline ends. The CDR3 sequence is CASSYPSGLSTGELFF. CDR3 nucleotides: TGTGCCAGCAGTTACCCCTCCGGACTGAGCACCGGGGAGCTGTTTTTT.